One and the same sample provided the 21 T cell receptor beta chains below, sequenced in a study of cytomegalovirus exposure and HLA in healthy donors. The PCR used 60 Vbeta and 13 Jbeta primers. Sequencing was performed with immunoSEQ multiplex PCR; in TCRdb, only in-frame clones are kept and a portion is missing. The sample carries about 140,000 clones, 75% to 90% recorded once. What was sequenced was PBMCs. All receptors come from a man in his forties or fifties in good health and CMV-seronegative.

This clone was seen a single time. For the CDR3, the DNA is TGTGCCATCAGTGAGTCGGAGGTACTCGCCTACGAGCAGTACTTC. This encodes CAISESEVLAYEQYF. The gene calls are TRBV10-3 and TRBJ2-7; perhaps TRBD2 as D (5 bases). Trimming shortened V by 0 bases and J by 2 bases, and 11 bases separated the two germline ends. The CDR3 is 15 amino acids. CDR1 is ENHRY and CDR2 is SYGVKD in the germline V gene.

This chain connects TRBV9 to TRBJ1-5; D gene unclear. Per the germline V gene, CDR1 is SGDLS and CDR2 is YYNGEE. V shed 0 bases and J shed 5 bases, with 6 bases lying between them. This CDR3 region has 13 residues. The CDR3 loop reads CASSVGGYQPQHF. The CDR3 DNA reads TGTGCCAGCAGCGTAGGAGGTTATCAGCCCCAGCATTTT.

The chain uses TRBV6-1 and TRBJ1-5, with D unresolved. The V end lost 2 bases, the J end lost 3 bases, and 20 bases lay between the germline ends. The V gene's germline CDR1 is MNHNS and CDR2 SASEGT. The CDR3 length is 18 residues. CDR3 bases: TGTGCCAGCAGTGAAACTTGGGGAGCCCAAAGGTTCAATCAGCCCCAGCATTTT. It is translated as CASSETWGAQRFNQPQHF.

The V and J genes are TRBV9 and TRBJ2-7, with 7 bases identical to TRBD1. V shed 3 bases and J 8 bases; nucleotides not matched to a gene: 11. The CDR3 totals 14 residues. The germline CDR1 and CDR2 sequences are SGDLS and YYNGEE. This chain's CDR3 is CASSATGQASQQYF. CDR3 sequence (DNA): TGTGCCAGCAGCGCGACCGGACAGGCATCCCAGCAGTACTTC.

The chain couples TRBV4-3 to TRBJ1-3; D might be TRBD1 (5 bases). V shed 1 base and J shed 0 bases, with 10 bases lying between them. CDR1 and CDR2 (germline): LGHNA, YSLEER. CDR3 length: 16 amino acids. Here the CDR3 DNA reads TGCGCCAGCAGCCAAGGAGGGGAGGGCTCTGGAAACACCATATATTTT. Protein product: CASSQGGEGSGNTIYF.

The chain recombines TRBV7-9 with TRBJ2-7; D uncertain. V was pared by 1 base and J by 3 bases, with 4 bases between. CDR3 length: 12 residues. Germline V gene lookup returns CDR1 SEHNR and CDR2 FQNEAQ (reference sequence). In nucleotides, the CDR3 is TGTGCCAGCAGCTTAGTCAGCTACGAGCAGTACTTC. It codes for CASSLVSYEQYF. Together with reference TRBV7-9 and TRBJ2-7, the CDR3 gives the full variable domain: DTGVSQNPRHKITKRGQNVTFRCDPISEHNRLYWYRQTLGQGPEFLTYFQNEAQLEKSRLLSDRFSAERPKGSFSTLEIQRTEQGDSAMYLCASSLVSYEQYFGPGTRLTVT.

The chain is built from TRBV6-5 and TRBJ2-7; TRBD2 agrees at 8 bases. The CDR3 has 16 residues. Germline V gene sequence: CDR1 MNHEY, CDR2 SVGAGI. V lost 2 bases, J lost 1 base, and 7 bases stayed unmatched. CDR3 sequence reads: CASSYPAVAGSYEQYF. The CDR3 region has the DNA TGTGCCAGCAGTTACCCGGCGGTAGCGGGATCCTACGAGCAGTACTTC.

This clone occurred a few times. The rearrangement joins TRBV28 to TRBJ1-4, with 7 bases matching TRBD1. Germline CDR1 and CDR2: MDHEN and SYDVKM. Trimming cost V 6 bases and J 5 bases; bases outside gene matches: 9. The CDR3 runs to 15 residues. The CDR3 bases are TGTGCCAGCAGACCGCAAGGGGGCCAAAATGAAAAACTGTTTTTT. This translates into CASRPQGGQNEKLFF.

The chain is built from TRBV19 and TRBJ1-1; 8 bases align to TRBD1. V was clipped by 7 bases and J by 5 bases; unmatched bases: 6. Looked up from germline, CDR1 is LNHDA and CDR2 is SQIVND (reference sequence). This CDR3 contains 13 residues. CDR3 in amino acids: CASTQGAGTEAFF. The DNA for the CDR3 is TGTGCCAGTACTCAGGGGGCTGGGACTGAAGCTTTCTTT.

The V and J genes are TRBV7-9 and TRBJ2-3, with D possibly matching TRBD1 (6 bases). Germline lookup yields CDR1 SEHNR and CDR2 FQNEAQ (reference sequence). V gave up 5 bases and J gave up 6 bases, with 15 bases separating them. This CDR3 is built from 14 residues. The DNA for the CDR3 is TGTGCCAGCAGCCCTGGGGGCAGTCGGGATACGCAGTATTTT. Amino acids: CASSPGGSRDTQYF.

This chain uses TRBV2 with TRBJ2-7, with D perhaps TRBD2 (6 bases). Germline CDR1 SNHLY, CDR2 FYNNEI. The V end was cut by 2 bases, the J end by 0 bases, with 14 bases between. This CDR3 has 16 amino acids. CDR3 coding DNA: TGTGCCAGCAGTGAACGCTACAAGGGAGGCTCCTACGAGCAGTACTTC. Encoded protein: CASSERYKGGSYEQYF. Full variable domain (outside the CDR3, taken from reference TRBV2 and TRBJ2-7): EPEVTQTPSHQVTQMGQEVILRCVPISNHLYFYWYRQILGQKVEFLVSFYNNEISEKSEIFDDQFSVERPDGSNFTLKIRSTKLEDSAMYFCASSERYKGGSYEQYFGPGTRLTVT.

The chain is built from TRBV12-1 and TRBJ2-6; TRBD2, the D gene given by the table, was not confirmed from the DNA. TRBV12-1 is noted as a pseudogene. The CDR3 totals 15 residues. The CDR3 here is CASSAGGSGANVLTF. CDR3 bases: TGTGCCAGCAGCGCAGGAGGATCTGGGGCCAACGTCCTGACTTTC.

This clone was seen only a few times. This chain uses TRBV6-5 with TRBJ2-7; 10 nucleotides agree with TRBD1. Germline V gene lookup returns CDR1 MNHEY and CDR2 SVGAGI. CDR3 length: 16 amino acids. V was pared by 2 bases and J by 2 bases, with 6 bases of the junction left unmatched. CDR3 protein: CASSYGTGTGAYEQYF. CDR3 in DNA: TGTGCCAGCAGTTACGGCACCGGGACAGGGGCCTACGAGCAGTACTTC.

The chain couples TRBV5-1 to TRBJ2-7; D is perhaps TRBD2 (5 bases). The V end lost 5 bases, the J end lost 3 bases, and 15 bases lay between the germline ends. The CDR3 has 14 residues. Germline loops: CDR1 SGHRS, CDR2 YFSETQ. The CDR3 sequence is CASSLPGDHYEQYF. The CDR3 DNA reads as TGCGCCAGCAGTCTCCCCGGGGATCACTACGAGCAGTACTTC.

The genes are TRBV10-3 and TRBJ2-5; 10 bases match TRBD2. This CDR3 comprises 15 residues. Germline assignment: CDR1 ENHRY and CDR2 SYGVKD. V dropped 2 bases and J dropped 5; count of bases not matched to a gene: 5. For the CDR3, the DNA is TGTGCCATCAGTGAGGGACTAGCGGTATCCGAGACCCAGTACTTC. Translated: CAISEGLAVSETQYF.

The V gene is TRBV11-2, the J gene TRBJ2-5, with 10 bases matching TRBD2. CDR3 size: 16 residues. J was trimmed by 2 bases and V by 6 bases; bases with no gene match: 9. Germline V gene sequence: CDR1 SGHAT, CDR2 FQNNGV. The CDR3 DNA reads TGTGCCAGCAGAGTTTCTAGCGGGGGCACGCAAGAGACCCAGTACTTC. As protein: CASRVSSGGTQETQYF. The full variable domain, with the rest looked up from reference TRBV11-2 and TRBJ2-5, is EAGVAQSPRYKIIEKRQSVAFWCNPISGHATLYWYQQILGQGPKLLIQFQNNGVVDDSQLPKDRFSAERLKGVDSTLKIQPAKLEDSAVYLCASRVSSGGTQETQYFGPGTRLLVL.

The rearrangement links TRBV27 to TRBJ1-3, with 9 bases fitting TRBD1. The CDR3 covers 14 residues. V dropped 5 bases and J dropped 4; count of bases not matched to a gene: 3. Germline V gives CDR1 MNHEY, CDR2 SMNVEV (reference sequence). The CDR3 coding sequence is TGTGCCAGCAGTGGGGACAGGGCCGGAAACACCATATATTTT. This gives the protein CASSGDRAGNTIYF.

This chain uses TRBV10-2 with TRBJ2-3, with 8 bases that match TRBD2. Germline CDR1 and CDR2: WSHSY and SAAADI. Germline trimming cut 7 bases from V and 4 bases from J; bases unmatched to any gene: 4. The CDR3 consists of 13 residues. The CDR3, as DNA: TGCGCCAGCATGCTAGCGGGTGCAGATACGCAGTATTTT. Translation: CASMLAGADTQYF.

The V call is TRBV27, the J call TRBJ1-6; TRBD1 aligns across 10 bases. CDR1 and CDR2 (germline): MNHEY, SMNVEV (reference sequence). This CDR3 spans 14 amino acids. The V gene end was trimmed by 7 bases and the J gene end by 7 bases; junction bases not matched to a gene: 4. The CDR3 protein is CASKGQGENSPLHF. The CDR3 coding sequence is TGTGCCAGCAAAGGACAGGGGGAGAATTCACCCCTCCACTTT.

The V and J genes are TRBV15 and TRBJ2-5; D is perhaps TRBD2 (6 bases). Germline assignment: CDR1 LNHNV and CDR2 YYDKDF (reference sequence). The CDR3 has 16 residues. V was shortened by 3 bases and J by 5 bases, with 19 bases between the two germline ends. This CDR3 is CATSSQDYPMRETQYF. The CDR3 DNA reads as TGTGCCACCAGCAGCCAGGACTACCCGATGCGGGAGACCCAGTACTTC.

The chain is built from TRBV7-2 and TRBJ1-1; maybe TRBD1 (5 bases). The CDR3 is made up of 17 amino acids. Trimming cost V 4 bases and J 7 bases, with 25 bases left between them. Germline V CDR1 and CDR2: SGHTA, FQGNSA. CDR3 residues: CASSSPMGQGGASEAFF. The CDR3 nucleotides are TGTGCCAGCAGCTCCCCCATGGGGCAGGGAGGGGCTAGTGAAGCTTTCTTT.